This TCR beta chain was obtained from a study of blood T cell repertoires in COVID-19. Study-level background: PBMCs, B-cell-depleted T cells, or T cells were the source of the cDNA or gDNA that made up the material.

Trimming shortened V by 6 bases and J by 2 bases, and 13 bases separated the two germline ends. Germline loops: CDR1 SGHDN, CDR2 FVKESK. The CDR3 consists of 14 residues. The protocol was immunoSEQ multiplex PCR, while the TCRdb copy is restricted to in-frame clones and leaves out a portion. The profile shows approximately 220,000 clones, about four fifths of them singletons. Study members were between about 18 and 95 years old and lived in some 22 US regions. Sequencing was done on a sample of PBMCs or T cells enriched from blood (not recorded which). The clonotype comes from a woman between 50 and 59 years old who had been exposed to COVID-19. The chain is built from TRBV14 and TRBJ1-2; D gene uncertain. CDR3 sequence reads: CASSAESLNYGYTF. CDR3 nucleotides: TGTGCCAGCAGTGCTGAGTCTCTAAACTATGGCTACACCTTC.